This T cell receptor beta chain was identified in a study of blood T cell repertoires in COVID-19. Study at large: From T cells, B-cell-depleted T cells, or PBMCs came the material, which was cDNA or gDNA.

Germline CDR1 is LNHDA and CDR2 is SQIVND (reference sequence). This CDR3 has 17 amino acids. Unmatched junction bases numbered 11, after V lost 0 bases and J lost 7 bases. Assay used: immunoSEQ multiplex PCR; TCRdb lists only in-frame clones, some missing. The repertoire holds some 58,000 clones, with around nine tenths as singletons. What was sequenced was peripheral blood. This sequence was found in a human donor in a cohort sampled during active COVID-19. V usage is TRBV19 and J usage is TRBJ2-1, with 8 bases that match TRBD2. CDR3 protein: CASSIDLRGVRRNEQFF. The CDR3 region has the DNA TGTGCCAGTAGTATAGATTTGCGGGGGGTTAGACGGAATGAGCAGTTCTTC. Looking up the rest from reference TRBV19 and TRBJ2-1 gives the full variable domain: DGGITQSPKYLFRKEGQNVTLSCEQNLNHDAMYWYRQDPGQGLRLIYYSQIVNDFQKGDIAEGYSVSREKKESFPLTVTSAQKNPTAFYLCASSIDLRGVRRNEQFFGPGTRLTVL.